Presented here are 27 T cell receptor beta chains from one specimen sequenced in a study of blood T cells in healthy people across ages (dated by TCRdb to 2013 to 2016). Libraries were constructed by 5' RACE. The data were produced on an Illumina HiSeq 2500. A second roughly 6 to 12 cycle PCR used a sample-barcoded 5' primer and a J-beta primer mix. TCRdb applied fastp at Q25 and MiXCR to the public reads, then kept only in-frame beta chains. CDR3 protein duplicates are merged, each entry listing the most common genes and DNA. The sample table contains about 690,000 distinct CDR3 sequences; only one count was recorded for roughly two fifths of them. Together, the top ten hold 25% to 30% of the sample. Sequenced: blood. The receptors shown here come from an older man in good health.

The gene calls are TRBV4-2 and TRBJ2-1; 7 nucleotides line up with TRBD2. This CDR3 comprises 15 residues. Unmatched junction bases numbered 10, after V lost 1 base and J lost 10 bases. Germline V CDR1 and CDR2: LGHNA, YNFKEQ. The CDR3 DNA is TGTGCCAGCAGCCAAGCTAGCGGACCCTCCTACGAGCAGTTCTTC. Its translation: CASSQASGPSYEQFF.

Worth noting for this clonotype: The junction does not match germline at one end; this may be a read error. The chain links TRBV7-2 to TRBJ2-7, with a weak D call TRBD2 (5 bases). CDR3 length equals 15 residues. Germline V gene data show CDR1 as SGHTA and CDR2 as FQGNSA. In DNA, the CDR3 is TGTGCCAGCAGCGTGGGTATCGGGATTTCCTCCGAGCAGTACTTC. Protein: CASSVGIGISSEQYF.

The chain joins TRBV6-1 to TRBJ2-3; D is unclear. CDR3 length: 14 residues. Trimming cost V 11 bases and J 3 bases, with 18 bases left between them. Looked up from germline, CDR1 is MNHNS and CDR2 is SASEGT. CDR3 sequence: CAVNARKGTDTQYF. The CDR3 nucleotides read TGTGCCGTCAATGCTCGAAAAGGTACAGATACGCAGTATTTT.

This sequence joins TRBV6-1 and TRBJ2-1; D is perhaps TRBD2 (5 bases). V was cut by 0 bases and J by 3 bases, with 9 bases left in between. CDR1 is MNHNS and CDR2 is SASEGT in the germline V gene. This CDR3 region has 15 residues. The CDR3 DNA reads as TGTGCCAGCAGTGAAGCAGCTACTAGCTACAATGAGCAGTTCTTC. Residues: CASSEAATSYNEQFF.

The chain combines TRBV3-1 with TRBJ2-1; possible D gene TRBD2, 5 bases. Germline V gives CDR1 LGHDT, CDR2 YNNKEL (reference sequence). This CDR3 spans 14 amino acids. The V end lost 0 bases, the J end lost 13 bases, and 16 bases lay between the germline ends. CDR3 residues: CASSQDLAGETQFF. CDR3 nucleotide sequence: TGTGCCAGCAGCCAAGATCTAGCTGGAGAGACCCAGTTCTTC.

This clonotype was observed a few times. The chain combines TRBV30 with TRBJ2-1; 9 bases line up with TRBD2. Germline V gives CDR1 GTSNPN, CDR2 SVGIG (reference sequence). Unmatched junction bases numbered 9, after V lost 0 bases and J lost 6 bases. This CDR3 comprises 16 residues. The CDR3 region is CAWSVSGGGATNEQFF. In DNA, the CDR3 is TGTGCCTGGAGTGTATCTGGCGGGGGGGCCACCAATGAGCAGTTCTTC.

Here the CDR3 reads CASSETGGQAYGYTF. In DNA form, the CDR3 reads TGTGCCAGCAGTGAAACAGGGGGCCAGGCCTATGGCTACACCTTC. The V gene is TRBV25-1, the J gene TRBJ1-2; 9 bases match TRBD1. Germline V gives CDR1 MGHDK, CDR2 SYGVNS. V lost 2 bases, J lost 4 bases, and 5 bases stayed unmatched. CDR3 size: 15 residues.

The rearrangement joins TRBV4-3 to TRBJ2-3; either TRBD1 or TRBD2 may fit D (5 bases each). Germline V gene sequence: CDR1 LGHNA, CDR2 YSLEER. CDR3 size: 16 residues. With 3 bases removed from V and 5 bases from J, the gap between germline ends came to 18 bases. This CDR3 is CASSQAWGSRRDTQYF. The CDR3 DNA reads as TGCGCCAGCAGCCAGGCTTGGGGGTCTAGGAGAGATACGCAGTATTTT.

This clonotype was found a few times. The J gene is TRBJ1-3, the V gene TRBV20-1, with unresolved D. Trimming took 4 bases from V and 3 from J, leaving 4 bases between them. Germline-derived CDR1 and CDR2 are DFQATT and SNEGSKA (reference sequence). The CDR3 has 11 residues. The DNA for the CDR3 is TGCAGTGCTATGTTTGGAAACACCATATATTTT. It specifies CSAMFGNTIYF.

J is TRBJ2-1 and V is TRBV7-2; the D gene could be TRBD1 or TRBD2 (5 bases each). The CDR3 covers 14 residues. V was clipped by 3 bases and J by 6 bases, with 12 bases between them. Germline CDR1 SGHTA, CDR2 FQGNSA. The CDR3 loop reads CASSFGGARNEQFF. CDR3 bases: TGTGCCAGCAGCTTTGGGGGAGCTCGCAATGAGCAGTTCTTC.

In this sample, this clonotype turned up a few times. The chain combines TRBV7-2 with TRBJ2-5; D is perhaps TRBD1 (5 bases). Deletions cut 3 bases from V and 5 bases from J, with 13 bases between. Germline V CDR1 and CDR2: SGHTA, FQGNSA. CDR3 length: 14 residues. CDR3 bases: TGTGCCAGCAGCTTCACAGGCTCCGGGGAGACCCAGTACTTC. Residues: CASSFTGSGETQYF.

Concerning this clonotype itself: Since no conserved phenylalanine or tryptophan closes the CDR3, a read error is the likely cause. This sequence joins TRBV3-1 and TRBJ2-5; no clear D. Trimming removed 1 base at V and 5 bases at J, with 11 bases between. The V gene's germline CDR1 is LGHDT and CDR2 YNNKEL (reference sequence). The CDR3 sequence is 14 residues long. The CDR3 protein is CASSQVNKVETQYC. CDR3 DNA sequence: TGTGCCAGCAGCCAAGTTAACAAGGTTGAGACCCAGTACTGC.

The table lists this clonotype with a few counts. The chain couples TRBV7-2 to TRBJ2-7; the D is unclear. The J call may be faulty, since TRBJ2-1 better matches the DNA end. Germline CDR1 SGHTA, CDR2 FQGNSA. CDR3 length: 12 residues. DNA for the CDR3: TGTGCCAGCAGCTTAGTTGTGGGTTGGCAGTTCTTC. Residues: CASSLVVGWQFF.

The J gene is TRBJ2-2, the V gene TRBV29-1, with TRBD2 as a possible D gene (6 bases). CDR3 length: 16 amino acids. Per the germline V gene, CDR1 is SQVTM and CDR2 is ANQGSEA. Trimming pared 5 bases from V and 0 bases from J, leaving 16 bases between. The CDR3 bases are TGCAGCGTTTCCTCGGGAGTAAGTTCGAACACCGGGGAGCTGTTTTTT. Amino acids: CSVSSGVSSNTGELFF.

This clonotype was seen repeatedly, ten times or more. The chain joins TRBV5-6 to TRBJ2-5; weak D call: TRBD1 (6 bases). Per the germline V gene, CDR1 is SGHDT and CDR2 is YYEEEE. Trimming stripped 5 bases from V and 5 bases from J, with 16 bases between. CDR3 size: 14 residues. The CDR3 DNA reads TGTGCCAGCAGACCCGGGACGCAGGGGGAGACCCAGTACTTC. This codes for CASRPGTQGETQYF.

This rearrangement joins TRBV5-1 to TRBJ2-6; D is possibly TRBD1 (6 bases). Germline V gives CDR1 SGHRS, CDR2 YFSETQ. Trimming took off 0 bases at V and 1 base at J, with 8 bases between the two ends. CDR3 length equals 16 residues. The CDR3 sequence: CASSLEGQSGANVLTF. The CDR3 DNA is TGCGCCAGCAGCTTGGAAGGACAGTCTGGGGCCAACGTCCTGACTTTC.

This chain connects TRBV6-4 to TRBJ1-5; D is possibly TRBD1 (5 bases). From germline, CDR1 is MRHNA and CDR2 SNTAGT. V lost 6 bases and J 0 bases, leaving 12 bases between the germline ends. The CDR3 contains 15 residues. CDR3 nucleotides: TGTGCCAGCAGCGCGACAGTCAATAGCAATCAGCCCCAGCATTTT. Translation: CASSATVNSNQPQHF.

This clonotype has only a few counts. This chain joins TRBV6-2 or TRBV6-3 and TRBJ1-6; maybe TRBD1 (5 bases). V was clipped by 7 bases and J by 13 bases, with 14 bases between them. Looked up from germline, CDR1 is MNHEY and CDR2 is SVGEGT. CDR3 length equals 12 residues. The CDR3 here is CASKRGAWPLHF. The CDR3 nucleotides read TGTGCCAGCAAAAGGGGTGCTTGGCCCCTCCACTTT.

This chain joins TRBV6-5 and TRBJ1-2; 7 bases are shared with TRBD1. V shed 6 bases and J 3 bases; nucleotides not matched to a gene: 13. The CDR3 sequence is 16 residues long. Germline V gene sequence: CDR1 MNHEY, CDR2 SVGAGI. CDR3 amino acids: CASRSPGQFSDYGYTF. CDR3 nucleotides: TGTGCCAGCAGGTCACCGGGACAGTTTTCTGACTATGGCTACACCTTC.

The V gene is TRBV7-9, the J gene TRBJ2-1, with 8 bases aligning to TRBD2. The length of the CDR3 is 20 residues. Germline V CDR1 and CDR2: SEHNR, FQNEAQ (reference sequence). V was pared by 5 bases and J by 6 bases, with 24 bases of the junction left unmatched. The CDR3 loop is CASSQRATSGKKKIVNEQFF. In DNA, the CDR3 is TGTGCCAGCAGCCAGAGGGCCACTAGCGGTAAGAAGAAAATCGTCAATGAGCAGTTCTTC.

This clonotype came up a few times. The chain recombines TRBV18 with TRBJ2-7, with TRBD2 as a possible D gene (6 bases). Between the trimmed V and J ends, which lost 1 base and 7 bases, there was a span of 11 bases. CDR3 length equals 13 residues. Germline values: CDR1 KGHSH, CDR2 LQKENI. The CDR3 spells CASSPRGEGEQYF. The CDR3 DNA is TGTGCCAGCTCACCACGCGGGGAAGGGGAGCAGTACTTC.

The CDR3 sequence is CASSDPGPPWGYTF. The CDR3 DNA sequence: TGTGCCAGCAGTGACCCGGGACCTCCTTGGGGCTACACCTTC. The chain has TRBV6-1 and TRBJ1-2; perhaps TRBD1 as D (5 bases). The CDR3 contains 14 residues. V dropped 3 bases and J dropped 8 bases, with 16 bases sitting between them. Germline V gene sequence: CDR1 MNHNS, CDR2 SASEGT.

The rearrangement joins TRBV9 to TRBJ2-1; D is perhaps TRBD2 (5 bases). The V end was cut by 3 bases, the J end by 5 bases, with 18 bases between. CDR1 SGDLS and CDR2 YYNGEE come from the germline V gene. The CDR3 consists of 16 residues. This CDR3 reads CASSAMITRVDNEQFF. CDR3 nucleotides: TGTGCCAGCAGCGCCATGATCACTAGAGTGGACAATGAGCAGTTCTTC.

This clonotype was counted a few times. Here the CDR3 reads CASSPMGGDNYGYTF. DNA of the CDR3: TGTGCCAGCAGCCCGATGGGGGGGGATAACTATGGCTACACCTTC. This sequence joins TRBV7-9 and TRBJ1-2; TRBD1 is a possible D gene (5 bases). The CDR3 length is 15 residues. Trimming took 5 bases from V and 1 from J, leaving 14 bases between them. CDR1 SEHNR and CDR2 FQNEAQ come from the germline V gene (reference sequence).

There are a few counts of this clonotype. V is TRBV12-5 and J is TRBJ2-3; 12 bases fit TRBD2. The J segment lost 3 bases and the V segment lost 2 bases, leaving 9 bases of the junction unmatched. This CDR3 spans 18 amino acids. Germline values: CDR1 LGHNT, CDR2 FRNRAP. CDR3 region: CASGLRLLTSGGTDTQYF. The CDR3 nucleotides read TGTGCTAGTGGTTTGCGACTGCTTACTAGCGGGGGGACAGATACGCAGTATTTT.

The V gene is TRBV5-1, the J gene TRBJ1-2; 7 nucleotides line up with TRBD1. Germline CDR1 is SGHRS and CDR2 is YFSETQ. The CDR3 runs to 17 residues. V lost 0 bases to trimming and J lost 4 bases; unmatched junction nucleotides: 12. The chain's CDR3 is CASSLVGEGAKSYGYTF. DNA for the CDR3: TGCGCCAGCAGCTTGGTTGGGGAGGGGGCGAAGAGCTATGGCTACACCTTC.

This clonotype turned up a few times. This chain joins TRBV16 and TRBJ1-5; TRBD1 matches 7 bases. CDR1 is KGHSY, CDR2 FQNENV, per germline. Unmatched junction bases numbered 3, after V lost 4 bases and J lost 6 bases. CDR3 length: 13 residues. This chain's CDR3 is CASSPQGPQPQHF. Here the CDR3 DNA reads TGTGCCAGCAGCCCACAGGGGCCTCAGCCCCAGCATTTT.